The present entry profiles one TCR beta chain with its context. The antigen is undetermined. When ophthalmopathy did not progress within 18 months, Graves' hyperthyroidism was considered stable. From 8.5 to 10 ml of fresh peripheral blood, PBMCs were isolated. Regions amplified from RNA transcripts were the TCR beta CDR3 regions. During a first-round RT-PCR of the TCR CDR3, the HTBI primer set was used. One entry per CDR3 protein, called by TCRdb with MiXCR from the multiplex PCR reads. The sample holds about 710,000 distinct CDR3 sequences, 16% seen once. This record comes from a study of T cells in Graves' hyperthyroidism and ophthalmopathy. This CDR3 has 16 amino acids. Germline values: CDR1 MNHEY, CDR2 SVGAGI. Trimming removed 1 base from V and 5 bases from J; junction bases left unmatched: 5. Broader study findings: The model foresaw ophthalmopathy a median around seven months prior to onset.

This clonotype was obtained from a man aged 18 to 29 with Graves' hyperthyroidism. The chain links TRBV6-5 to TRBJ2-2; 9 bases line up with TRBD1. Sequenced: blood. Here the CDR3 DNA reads TGTGCCAGCAGTTACTTTGGACAGGGGTCAACCGGGGAGCTGTTTTTT. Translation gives CASSYFGQGSTGELFF.